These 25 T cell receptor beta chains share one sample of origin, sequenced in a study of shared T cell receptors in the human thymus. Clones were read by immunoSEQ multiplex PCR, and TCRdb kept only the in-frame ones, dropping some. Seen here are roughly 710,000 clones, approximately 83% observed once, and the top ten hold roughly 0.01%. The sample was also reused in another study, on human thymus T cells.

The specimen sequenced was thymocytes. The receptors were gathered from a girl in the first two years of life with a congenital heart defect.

This CDR3 reads CASSFCKDSENTEAFF. The CDR3 DNA reads as TGTGCCAGCAGCTTTTGTAAGGACAGCGAGAACACTGAAGCTTTCTTT. V usage is TRBV11-3 and J usage is TRBJ1-1; perhaps TRBD1 as D (6 bases). V gave up 3 bases and J gave up 1 base, with 15 bases separating them. In germline, CDR1 is SGHNT, CDR2 YENEEA. The CDR3 covers 16 residues.

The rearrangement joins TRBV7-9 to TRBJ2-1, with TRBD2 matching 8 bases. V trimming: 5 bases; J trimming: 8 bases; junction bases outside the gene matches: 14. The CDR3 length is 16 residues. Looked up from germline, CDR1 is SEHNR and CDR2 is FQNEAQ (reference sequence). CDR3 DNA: TGTGCCAGCAGCCTAAAAGCGGGGGCTACCAGGGATGAGCAGTTCTTC. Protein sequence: CASSLKAGATRDEQFF.

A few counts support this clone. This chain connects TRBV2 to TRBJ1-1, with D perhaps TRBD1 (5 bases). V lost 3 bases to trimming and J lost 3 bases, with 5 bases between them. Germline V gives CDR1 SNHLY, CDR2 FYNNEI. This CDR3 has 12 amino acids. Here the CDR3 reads CASSDRDTEAFF. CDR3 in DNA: TGTGCCAGCAGTGACAGGGACACTGAAGCTTTCTTT.

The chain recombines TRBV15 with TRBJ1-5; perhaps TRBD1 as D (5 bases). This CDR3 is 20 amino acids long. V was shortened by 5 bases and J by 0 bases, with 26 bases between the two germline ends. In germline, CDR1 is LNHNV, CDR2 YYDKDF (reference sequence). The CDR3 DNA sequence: TGTGCCACCAGCCCCCCCCAGGGAACGGGTTGGGAATATAGCAATCAGCCCCAGCATTTT. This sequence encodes CATSPPQGTGWEYSNQPQHF.

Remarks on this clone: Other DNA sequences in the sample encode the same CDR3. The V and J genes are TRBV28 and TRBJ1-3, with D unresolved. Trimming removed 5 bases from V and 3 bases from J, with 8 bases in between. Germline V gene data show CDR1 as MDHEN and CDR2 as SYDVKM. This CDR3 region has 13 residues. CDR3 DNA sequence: TGTGCCAGCAGTCCGGGTAGTGGAAACACCATATATTTT. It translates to CASSPGSGNTIYF.

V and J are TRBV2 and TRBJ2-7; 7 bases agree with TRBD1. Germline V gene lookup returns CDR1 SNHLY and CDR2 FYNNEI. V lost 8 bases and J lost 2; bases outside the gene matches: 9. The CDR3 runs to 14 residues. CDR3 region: CASGRDSEAYEQYF. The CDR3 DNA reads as TGTGCCAGCGGCCGGGACAGTGAAGCCTACGAGCAGTACTTC.

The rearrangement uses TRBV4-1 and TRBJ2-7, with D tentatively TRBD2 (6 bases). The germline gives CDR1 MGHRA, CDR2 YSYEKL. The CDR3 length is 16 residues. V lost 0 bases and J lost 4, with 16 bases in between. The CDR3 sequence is CASSQDKRTRGYEQYF. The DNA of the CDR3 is TGCGCCAGCAGCCAAGATAAAAGGACACGGGGGTACGAGCAGTACTTC.

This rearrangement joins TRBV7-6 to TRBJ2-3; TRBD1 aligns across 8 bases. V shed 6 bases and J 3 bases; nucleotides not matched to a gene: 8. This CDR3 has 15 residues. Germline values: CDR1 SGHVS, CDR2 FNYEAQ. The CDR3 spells CASRYGQGTTDTQYF. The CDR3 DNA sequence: TGTGCCAGCAGGTATGGACAGGGAACGACAGATACGCAGTATTTT.

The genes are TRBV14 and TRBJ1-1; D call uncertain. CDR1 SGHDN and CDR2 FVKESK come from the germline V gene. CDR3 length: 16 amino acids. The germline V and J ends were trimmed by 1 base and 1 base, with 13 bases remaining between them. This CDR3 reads CASSQARHPKNTEAFF. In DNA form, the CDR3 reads TGTGCCAGCAGCCAAGCCCGACACCCGAAGAACACTGAAGCTTTCTTT.

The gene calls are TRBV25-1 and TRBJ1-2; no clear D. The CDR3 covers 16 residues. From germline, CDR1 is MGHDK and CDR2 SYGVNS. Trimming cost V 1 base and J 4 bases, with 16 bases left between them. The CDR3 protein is CASSELSPTSSYGYTF. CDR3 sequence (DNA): TGTGCCAGCAGTGAATTGTCTCCGACATCCAGCTATGGCTACACCTTC.

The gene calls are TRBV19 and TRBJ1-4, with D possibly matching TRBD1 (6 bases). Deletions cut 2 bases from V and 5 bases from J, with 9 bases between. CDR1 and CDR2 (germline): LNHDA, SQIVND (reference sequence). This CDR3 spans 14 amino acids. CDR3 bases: TGTGCCAGTAGTATAAGGACAGAAAATGAAAAACTGTTTTTT. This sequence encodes CASSIRTENEKLFF. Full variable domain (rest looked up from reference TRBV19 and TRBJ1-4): DGGITQSPKYLFRKEGQNVTLSCEQNLNHDAMYWYRQDPGQGLRLIYYSQIVNDFQKGDIAEGYSVSREKKESFPLTVTSAQKNPTAFYLCASSIRTENEKLFFGSGTQLSVL.

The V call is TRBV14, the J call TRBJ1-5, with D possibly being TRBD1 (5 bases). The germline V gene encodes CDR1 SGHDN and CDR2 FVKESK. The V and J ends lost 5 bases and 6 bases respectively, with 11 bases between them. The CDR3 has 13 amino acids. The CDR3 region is CASSKGSGQPQHF. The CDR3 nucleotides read TGTGCCAGCAGCAAGGGGTCAGGTCAGCCCCAGCATTTT. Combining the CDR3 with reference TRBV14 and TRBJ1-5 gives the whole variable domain EAGVTQFPSHSVIEKGQTVTLRCDPISGHDNLYWYRRVMGKEIKFLLHFVKESKQDESGMPNNRFLAERTGGTYSTLKVQPAELEDSGVYFCASSKGSGQPQHFGDGTRLSIL.

CDR3 in amino acids: CASQGCNARETQYF. The DNA for the CDR3 is TGTGCCAGCCAGGGTTGTAATGCCCGGGAGACCCAGTACTTC. This sequence joins TRBV6-4 and TRBJ2-5; D is perhaps TRBD1 (5 bases). With 8 bases removed from V and 5 bases from J, the gap between germline ends came to 18 bases. CDR3 length: 14 amino acids. In germline, CDR1 is MRHNA, CDR2 SNTAGT.

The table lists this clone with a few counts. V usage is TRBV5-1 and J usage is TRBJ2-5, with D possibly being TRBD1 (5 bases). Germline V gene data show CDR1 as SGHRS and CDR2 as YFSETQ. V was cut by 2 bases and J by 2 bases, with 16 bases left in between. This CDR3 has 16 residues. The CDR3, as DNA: TGCGCCAGCAGCTTTCAACAGGCGAAGCTTCAAGAGACCCAGTACTTC. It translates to CASSFQQAKLQETQYF. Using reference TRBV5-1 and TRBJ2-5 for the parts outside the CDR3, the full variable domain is KAGVTQTPRYLIKTRGQQVTLSCSPISGHRSVSWYQQTPGQGLQFLFEYFSETQRNKGNFPGRFSGRQFSNSRSEMNVSTLELGDSALYLCASSFQQAKLQETQYFGPGTRLLVL.

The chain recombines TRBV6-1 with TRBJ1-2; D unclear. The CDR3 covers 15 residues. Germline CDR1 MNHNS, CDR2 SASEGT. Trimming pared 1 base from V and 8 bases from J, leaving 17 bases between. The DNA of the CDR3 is TGTGCCAGCAGTGAAGGATTCGGGAGCGGATTGGGCTACACCTTC. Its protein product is CASSEGFGSGLGYTF.

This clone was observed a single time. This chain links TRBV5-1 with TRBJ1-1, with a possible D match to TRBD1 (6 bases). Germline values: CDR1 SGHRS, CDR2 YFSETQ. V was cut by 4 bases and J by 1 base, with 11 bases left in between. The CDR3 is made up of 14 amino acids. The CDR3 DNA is TGCGCCAGCAGCGTGAACAGGGAGAACACTGAAGCTTTCTTT. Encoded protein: CASSVNRENTEAFF.

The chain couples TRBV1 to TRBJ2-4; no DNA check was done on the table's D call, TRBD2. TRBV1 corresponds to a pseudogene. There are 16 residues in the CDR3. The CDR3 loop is CTSSQVSRGGWNIQYF. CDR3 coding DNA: TGCACCAGCAGCCAAGTAAGCCGGGGGGGCTGGAACATTCAGTACTTC.

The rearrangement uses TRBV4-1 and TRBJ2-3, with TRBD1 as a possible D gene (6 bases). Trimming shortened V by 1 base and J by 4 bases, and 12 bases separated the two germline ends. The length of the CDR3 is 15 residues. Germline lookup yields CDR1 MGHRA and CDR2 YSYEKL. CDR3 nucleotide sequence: TGCGCCAGCAGCCAAGGCCCCCAGGGGCCAGATACGCAGTATTTT. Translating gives CASSQGPQGPDTQYF.

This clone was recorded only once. The CDR3 sequence is CASSEFLSGNGSTYEQYF. The DNA for the CDR3 is TGTGCCAGCAGTGAATTTTTAAGTGGGAACGGGAGCACCTACGAGCAGTACTTC. This chain joins TRBV25-1 and TRBJ2-7, with D tentatively TRBD2 (6 bases). Germline V gives CDR1 MGHDK, CDR2 SYGVNS. Trimming left V 1 base short and J 2 bases short, with 21 bases between. This CDR3 region has 18 residues.

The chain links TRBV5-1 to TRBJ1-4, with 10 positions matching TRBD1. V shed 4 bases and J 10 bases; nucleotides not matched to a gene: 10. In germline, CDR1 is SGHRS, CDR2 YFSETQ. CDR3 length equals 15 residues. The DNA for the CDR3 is TGCGCCAGCAGCACCACGGGACAGGGGCACGGAAAACTGTTTTTT. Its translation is CASSTTGQGHGKLFF.

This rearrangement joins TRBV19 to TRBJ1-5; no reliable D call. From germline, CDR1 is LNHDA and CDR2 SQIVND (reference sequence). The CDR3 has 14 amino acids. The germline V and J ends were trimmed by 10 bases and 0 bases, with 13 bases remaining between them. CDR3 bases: TGTGCCACCCGCGACTGGTATAGCAATCAGCCCCAGCATTTT. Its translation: CATRDWYSNQPQHF.

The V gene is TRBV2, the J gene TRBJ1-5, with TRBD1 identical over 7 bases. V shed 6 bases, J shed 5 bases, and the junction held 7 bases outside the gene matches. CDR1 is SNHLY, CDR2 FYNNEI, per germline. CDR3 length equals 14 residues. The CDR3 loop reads CASRDDRVDQPQHF. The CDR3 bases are TGTGCCAGCAGGGATGACAGGGTAGATCAGCCCCAGCATTTT.

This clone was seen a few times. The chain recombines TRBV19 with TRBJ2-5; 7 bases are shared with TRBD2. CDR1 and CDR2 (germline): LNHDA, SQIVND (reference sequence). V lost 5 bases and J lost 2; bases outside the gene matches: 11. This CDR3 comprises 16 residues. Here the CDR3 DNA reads TGTGCCAGTAGTCCCCAAATGCTAGCGGATCAAGAGACCCAGTACTTC. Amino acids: CASSPQMLADQETQYF.

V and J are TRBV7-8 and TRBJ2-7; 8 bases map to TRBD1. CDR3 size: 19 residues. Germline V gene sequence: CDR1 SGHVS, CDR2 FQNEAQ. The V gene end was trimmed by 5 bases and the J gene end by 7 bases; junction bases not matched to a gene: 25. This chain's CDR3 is CASSIHPGTGVWAGGEQYF. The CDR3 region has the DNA TGTGCCAGCAGCATCCATCCCGGGACAGGAGTTTGGGCTGGGGGGGAGCAGTACTTC. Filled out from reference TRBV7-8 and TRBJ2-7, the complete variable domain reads GAGVSQSPRYKVAKRGQDVALRCDPISGHVSLFWYQQALGQGPEFLTYFQNEAQLDKSGLPSDRFFAERPEGSVSTLKIQRTQQEDSAVYLCASSIHPGTGVWAGGEQYFGPGTRLTVT.

In DNA, the CDR3 is TGTGCCAGTAGGCCTGAGCGGGGGATAGGGAATGAGCAGTTCTTC. This encodes CASRPERGIGNEQFF. The chain uses TRBV19 and TRBJ2-1; 8 bases line up with TRBD2. Germline CDR1 and CDR2: LNHDA and SQIVND (reference sequence). The CDR3 loop spans 15 amino acids. V lost 6 bases and J lost 7; bases outside the gene matches: 11.